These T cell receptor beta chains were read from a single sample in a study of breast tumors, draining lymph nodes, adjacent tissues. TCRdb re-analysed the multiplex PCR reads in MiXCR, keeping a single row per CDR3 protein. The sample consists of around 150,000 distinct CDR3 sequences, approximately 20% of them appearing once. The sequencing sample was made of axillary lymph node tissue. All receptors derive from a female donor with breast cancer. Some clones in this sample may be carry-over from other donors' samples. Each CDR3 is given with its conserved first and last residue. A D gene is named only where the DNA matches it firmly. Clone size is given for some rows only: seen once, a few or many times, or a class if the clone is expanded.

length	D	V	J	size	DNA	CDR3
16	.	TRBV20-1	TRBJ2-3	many	TGCAGTGTCCAAAGGGTGCTAGCCCAGAGCACAGATACGCAGTATTTT	CSVQRVLAQSTDTQYF
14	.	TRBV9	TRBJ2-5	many	TGTGCCAGCAGCGTAGATGGTAGCCAAGAGACCCAGTACTTC	CASSVDGSQETQYF
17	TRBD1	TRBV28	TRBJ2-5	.	TGTGCCAGCTCACACGAATCCGGGACAGGGGAGAGAGAGACCCAGTACTTC	CASSHESGTGERETQYF
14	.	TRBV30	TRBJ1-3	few	TGTGCCTGGAGTCAACAGGGCTCTGGAAACACCATATATTTT	CAWSQQGSGNTIYF
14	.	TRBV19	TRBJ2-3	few	TGTGCCAGTAGTATTGGTGGGAGGGGGGATACGCAGTATTTT	CASSIGGRGDTQYF
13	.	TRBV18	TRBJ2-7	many	TGTGCCAGCTCACCAGAAAACCTGGGACGGCAGTACTTC	CASSPENLGRQYF
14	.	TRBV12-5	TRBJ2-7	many	TGTGCTAGTGGCCCCGCCCGACAGCCCTACGAGCAGTACTTC	CASGPARQPYEQYF
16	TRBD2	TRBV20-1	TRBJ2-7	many	TGCAGTGCCACCCCCGGGACTAGCGGGAGGGCCCACGAGCAGTACTTC	CSATPGTSGRAHEQYF
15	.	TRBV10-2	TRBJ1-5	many	TGCGCCAGCAGTGAGTGGGGATCTAGCAATCAGCCCCAGCATTTT	CASSEWGSSNQPQHF
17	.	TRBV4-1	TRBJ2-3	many	TGCGCCAGCAGCCAAGAATTGGACACGCCAAGCACAGATACGCAGTATTTT	CASSQELDTPSTDTQYF
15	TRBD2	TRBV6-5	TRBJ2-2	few	TGTGCCAGCAGGAGACTAGCGGGAAACACCGGGGAGCTGTTTTTT	CASRRLAGNTGELFF
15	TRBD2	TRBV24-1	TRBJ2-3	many	TGTGCCACCAGTGACCGGGGACTAGCTTCGGATACGCAGTATTTT	CATSDRGLASDTQYF
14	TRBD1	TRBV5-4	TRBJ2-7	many	TGTGCCAGCAGATTGACAGGGGGAGGAGGGGAGCAGTACTTC	CASRLTGGGGEQYF
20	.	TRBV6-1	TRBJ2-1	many	TGTGCCAGCAGTGAAAAAGGTGGGCAGGGCCCAAAACGCTCCTACAATGAGCAGTTCTTC	CASSEKGGQGPKRSYNEQFF
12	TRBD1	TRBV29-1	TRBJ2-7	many	TGCAGCGCCATACAGGGGACCTACGAGCAGTACTTC	CSAIQGTYEQYF
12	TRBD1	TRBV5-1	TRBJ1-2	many	TGCGCCAGCTCCGGGACAGGGGATGGCTACACCTTC	CASSGTGDGYTF
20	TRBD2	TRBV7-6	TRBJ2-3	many	TGTGCCAGCAGCTCCCTGCTGCTAGCGGGACCGCTACGGCGCACAGATACGCAGTATTTT	CASSSLLLAGPLRRTDTQYF
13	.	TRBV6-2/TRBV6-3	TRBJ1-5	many	TGTGCCAGCAGTTACTCGACGTTGGCGCCCCAGCATTTT	CASSYSTLAPQHF
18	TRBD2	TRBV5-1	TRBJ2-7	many	TGCGCCAGCAGCCGCGGGACTAGCGGGAGTACGGTGTCCTACGAGCAGTACTTC	CASSRGTSGSTVSYEQYF
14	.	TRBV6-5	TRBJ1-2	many	TGTGCCAGCAGTCCCCTGGGACAAAGCAGGGGCTACACCTTC	CASSPLGQSRGYTF
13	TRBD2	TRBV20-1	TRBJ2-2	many	TGCAGTGCTACTAGCGGGAACACCGGGGAGCTGTTTTTT	CSATSGNTGELFF
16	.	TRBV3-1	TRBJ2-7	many	TGTGCCAGCAGCCAAGTTAGCGGTCTATTCGGGGACGAGCAGTACTTC	CASSQVSGLFGDEQYF
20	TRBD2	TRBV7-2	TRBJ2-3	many	TGTGCCAGCAGCTTAGTTGCCCGGTCCTCTAGCGGGAGTAACGCAGATACGCAGTATTTT	CASSLVARSSSGSNADTQYF
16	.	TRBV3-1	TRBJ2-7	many	TGTGCCAGCAGCCTTGGTGGAAGCGGAGCAATTTACGAGCAGTACTTC	CASSLGGSGAIYEQYF
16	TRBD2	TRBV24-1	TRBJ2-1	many	TGTGCCACCAGTGACCAGTGGGCTAGCGGGAGCAATGAGCAGTTCTTC	CATSDQWASGSNEQFF
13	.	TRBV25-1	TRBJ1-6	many	TGTGCCAGCCGCGGGGTAGGGAATTCACCCCTCCACTTT	CASRGVGNSPLHF
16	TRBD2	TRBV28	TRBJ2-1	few	TGTGCCAGCAGTGTGGCCGGGACTAGCGGGAGTCTTGAACAGTTCTTC	CASSVAGTSGSLEQFF
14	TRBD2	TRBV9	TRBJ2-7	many	TGTGCCAGCAGCGTAGGACTAGCGGGAAGCGAGCAGTACTTC	CASSVGLAGSEQYF
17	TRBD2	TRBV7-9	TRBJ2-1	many	TGTGCCAGCAGCTCAATAGCGGGAGGCGTGACCGTGAATGAGCAGTTCTTC	CASSSIAGGVTVNEQFF
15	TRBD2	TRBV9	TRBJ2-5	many	TGTGCCAGCAGCGGGGGACTAGCGGGACGAGAGACCCAGTACTTC	CASSGGLAGRETQYF
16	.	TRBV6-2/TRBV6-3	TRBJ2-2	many	TGTGCCAGCAGTTACAACGGGGTTTTGGACACCGGGGAGCTGTTTTTT	CASSYNGVLDTGELFF
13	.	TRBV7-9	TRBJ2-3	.	TGTGCCAGCGGAAAAGCCGGCACAGATACGCAGTATTTT	CASGKAGTDTQYF
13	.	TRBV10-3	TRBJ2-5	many	TGTGCCATCAGGAAGGCCAGAGAAGAGACCCAGTACTTC	CAIRKAREETQYF
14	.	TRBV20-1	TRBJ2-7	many	TGCAGTGTCCCGAAGTGGGGATCCTCCGGCGAGCAGTACTTC	CSVPKWGSSGEQYF
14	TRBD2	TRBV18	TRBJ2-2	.	TGTGCCCGCTCACCAGGACTAGCGCGCGGGGAGCTGTTTTTT	CARSPGLARGELFF
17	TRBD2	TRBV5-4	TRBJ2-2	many	TGTGCCAGCAGCTTGCATTCGTCAGCGGGAGGCACCGGGGAGCTGTTTTTT	CASSLHSSAGGTGELFF
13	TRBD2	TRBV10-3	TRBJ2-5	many	TGTGCCTCGGGGGGGCAGCAACAAGAGACCCAGTACTTC	CASGGQQQETQYF